This T cell receptor (beta chain) was captured in a study of beta chain features in type 1 diabetes. Notes on the study in general: The study found that naive, central memory and Treg TCRB repertoires appeared more similar in patients than in healthy donors. Short templates might get an advantage during PCR, and this would be equal in patients and controls.

All of the isolated RNA was reverse transcribed, so expressed TCRB transcripts were sequenced. This table comes from immunoSEQ multiplex PCR, and its TCRdb copy is limited to in-frame clones, with some not included. The sample lists roughly 180,000 clones, around an eighth occurring once. Per germline, CDR1 SGHTA and CDR2 FQGNSA. The CDR3 spans 14 residues. Trimming took off 3 bases at V and 1 base at J, with 10 bases between the two ends. In this sample, this clone turned up a few times. Its antigen is still unknown. Sequenced: central memory CD4+ T cells from blood. The clonotype originates from a woman between 18 and 30 years old in good health. The chain recombines TRBV7-2 with TRBJ2-7; D is unclear. CDR3 sequence reads: CASSLMSRSYEQYF. As DNA, the CDR3 is TGTGCCAGCAGCTTGATGTCCAGGTCCTACGAGCAGTACTTC. Based on the CDR3 plus reference TRBV7-2 and TRBJ2-7, the full variable domain is GAGVSQSPSNKVTEKGKDVELRCDPISGHTALYWYRQSLGQGLEFLIYFQGNSAPDKSGLPSDRFSAERTGGSVSTLTIQRTQQEDSAVYLCASSLMSRSYEQYFGPGTRLTVT.